This record concerns one T cell receptor (beta chain) sequence. This record comes from a study of blood T cell repertoires in COVID-19. Study-wide background: The United States, Italy and Spain provided the acute and convalescent COVID-19 samples.

Trimming cost V 5 bases and J 4 bases; bases outside gene matches: 6. The germline V gene has CDR1 MNHEY and CDR2 SVGAGI. This CDR3 spans 14 amino acids. Original handling: Reference gene primers were amplified, and this amplification served to estimate nucleated cell counts. TCRdb's copy holds only in-frame clones and misses some; the assay was immunoSEQ multiplex PCR. That table supplies the V and J calls and clone size; D and trimming were determined from the DNA. The sample has tens of thousands of clones; around 70% are singletons. Specimen: peripheral blood. The sequence was collected from a woman in her forties or fifties with active or convalescent COVID-19. The genes are TRBV6-5 and TRBJ1-1; 8 bases line up with TRBD1. CDR3: CASSKDRVATEAFF. DNA for the CDR3: TGTGCCAGCAGTAAGGACAGGGTGGCCACTGAAGCTTTCTTT.